The 29 T cell receptor beta chains below come from one sample, sequenced in a study of blood T cell repertoires in COVID-19. Using immunoSEQ multiplex PCR, the repertoire was profiled, and TCRdb retains in-frame clones only, with some absent. The sample lists approximately 73,000 clones; approximately 80% were seen once. Sequenced input: peripheral blood. The receptors stem from a woman in her seventies with acute or convalescent COVID-19.

V usage is TRBV5-4 and J usage is TRBJ2-1; D perhaps matches TRBD2 (6 bases). Trimming removed 0 bases at V and 8 bases at J, with 12 bases between. CDR3 size: 14 residues. Looked up from germline, CDR1 is SGHNT and CDR2 is YYREEE (reference sequence). In nucleotides, the CDR3 is TGTGCCAGCAGCTTGGGCAGGGAGGTTGATGAGCAGTTCTTC. Translated: CASSLGREVDEQFF. Filled out from reference TRBV5-4 and TRBJ2-1, the complete variable domain reads ETGVTQSPTHLIKTRGQQVTLRCSSQSGHNTVSWYQQALGQGPQFIFQYYREEENGRGNFPPRFSGLQFPNYSSELNVNALELDDSALYLCASSLGREVDEQFFGPGTRLTVL.

This clone was detected ten times or more. The chain uses TRBV9 and TRBJ2-7, with a weak D call TRBD2 (6 bases). Per the germline V gene, CDR1 is SGDLS and CDR2 is YYNGEE. The CDR3 sequence is 16 residues long. Trimming took off 3 bases at V and 4 bases at J, with 20 bases between the two ends. CDR3 bases: TGTGCCAGCAGCGGGGGAGGCGGGAAGCCGGGGTACGAGCAGTACTTC. It specifies CASSGGGGKPGYEQYF. The full variable domain, its missing parts supplied by reference TRBV9 and TRBJ2-7, is DSGVTQTPKHLITATGQRVTLRCSPRSGDLSVYWYQQSLDQGLQFLIQYYNGEERAKGNILERFSAQQFPDLHSELNLSSLELGDSALYFCASSGGGGKPGYEQYFGPGTRLTVT.

The chain carries TRBV5-4 and TRBJ2-6, with D possibly being TRBD1 (5 bases). V dropped 1 base and J dropped 1 base, with 21 bases sitting between them. Germline V CDR1 and CDR2: SGHNT, YYREEE (reference sequence). The CDR3 spans 20 residues. In DNA, the CDR3 is TGTGCCAGCAGCTTGATGTTGGGGCGGCAGCCGATGTCTGGGGCCAACGTCCTGACTTTC. This sequence encodes CASSLMLGRQPMSGANVLTF.

The chain couples TRBV7-2 to TRBJ1-5; D is undetermined. The CDR3 sequence is 17 residues long. Between the trimmed V and J ends, which lost 5 bases and 9 bases, there was a span of 26 bases. The germline gives CDR1 SGHTA, CDR2 FQGNSA. CDR3 DNA: TGTGCCAGCAGCACCCAGGCAGGCGGAGGCACCGGAGGGCCCCAGCATTTT. This translates into CASSTQAGGGTGGPQHF.

The CDR3 here is CASSLGQGATEAFF. As DNA, the CDR3 is TGTGCCAGCAGTTTAGGACAGGGAGCGACTGAAGCTTTCTTT. This sequence joins TRBV27 and TRBJ1-1; TRBD1 matches 8 bases. Germline lookup yields CDR1 MNHEY and CDR2 SMNVEV (reference sequence). The trim removed 2 bases at V and 5 bases at J, leaving 4 bases unmatched. The CDR3 is 14 residues long.

The rearrangement uses TRBV28 and TRBJ1-4; 8 nucleotides match TRBD1. The CDR3 is made up of 14 amino acids. CDR1 is MDHEN and CDR2 is SYDVKM in the germline V gene. V lost 2 bases, J lost 4 bases, and 0 bases stayed unmatched. The DNA for the CDR3 is TGTGCCAGCAGTTTAGGACAGGGTAATGAAAAACTGTTTTTT. This encodes CASSLGQGNEKLFF.

V is TRBV7-6 and J is TRBJ2-7; possible D gene TRBD1, 5 bases. Germline CDR1 is SGHVS and CDR2 is FNYEAQ. Trimming cost V 1 base and J 7 bases, with 5 bases left between them. The CDR3 is 11 residues long. This chain's CDR3 is CASSLDREQYF. The CDR3 bases are TGTGCCAGCAGCTTAGACAGGGAGCAGTACTTC.

The chain couples TRBV28 to TRBJ1-5; D remains unclear. Between the trimmed V and J ends, which lost 2 bases and 7 bases, there was a span of 15 bases. Germline CDR1 is MDHEN and CDR2 is SYDVKM. This CDR3 is built from 15 residues. The CDR3, as DNA: TGTGCCAGCAGTTTACCGGGTCAGACCCAACAGCCCCAGCATTTT. This sequence encodes CASSLPGQTQQPQHF.

V gene TRBV5-1 combines with J gene TRBJ2-2; 8 bases align to TRBD2. Germline V gene sequence: CDR1 SGHRS, CDR2 YFSETQ. The CDR3 is 15 residues long. The V segment lost 5 bases and the J segment 5 bases; nucleotides outside the gene matches: 8. The CDR3 loop is CASRGSAGGTGELFF. Written as DNA, the CDR3 is TGCGCCAGCAGAGGCTCGGCGGGGGGAACCGGGGAGCTGTTTTTT.

This clone showed up just once. The chain recombines TRBV19 with TRBJ1-3; a weak D match, TRBD1 (5 bases). The germline V gene encodes CDR1 LNHDA and CDR2 SQIVND (reference sequence). There are 14 residues in the CDR3. The V and J ends lost 8 bases and 6 bases respectively, with 17 bases between them. The CDR3 region is CASGQGVSSNTIYF. CDR3 DNA: TGTGCCAGTGGTCAAGGGGTCTCTTCAAACACCATATATTTT.

The chain is built from TRBV5-5 and TRBJ2-7, with D possibly being TRBD1 (6 bases). CDR1 and CDR2 (germline): SGHKS, YYEKEE (reference sequence). V was pared by 0 bases and J by 3 bases, with 13 bases between. This CDR3 has 15 residues. CDR3 sequence: CASSLDRDSVYEQYF. CDR3 bases: TGTGCCAGCAGCTTGGACAGGGATTCGGTCTACGAGCAGTACTTC.

This chain joins TRBV19 and TRBJ2-5, with D possibly matching TRBD1 (6 bases). The germline V gene encodes CDR1 LNHDA and CDR2 SQIVND (reference sequence). The germline V and J ends were trimmed by 5 bases and 1 base, with 14 bases remaining between them. The CDR3 covers 15 residues. The CDR3 DNA follows: TGTGCCAGTAGTGGGACACGACAGGTCCAAGAGACCCAGTACTTC. This translates into CASSGTRQVQETQYF.

As for this clone: At the DNA level, this CDR3 is encoded by other sequences in the same sample as well. This chain joins TRBV5-5 and TRBJ1-1; maybe TRBD1 (6 bases). The germline V gene encodes CDR1 SGHKS and CDR2 YYEKEE (reference sequence). Trimming removed 0 bases from V and 1 base from J, with 10 bases in between. The CDR3 runs 15 residues. The CDR3 nucleotides are TGTGCCAGCAGCTTGGCGGGAGGGGGGAACACTGAAGCTTTCTTT. Translating gives CASSLAGGGNTEAFF.

The chain recombines TRBV30 with TRBJ1-5; 7 bases are a match to TRBD1. The germline CDR1 and CDR2 sequences are GTSNPN and SVGIG (reference sequence). This CDR3 has 14 residues. V dropped 2 bases and J dropped 6; count of bases not matched to a gene: 7. The CDR3 loop reads CAWSQTGRTQPQHF. CDR3 nucleotide sequence: TGTGCCTGGAGTCAGACAGGGCGAACTCAGCCCCAGCATTTT.

V and J are TRBV5-1 and TRBJ2-7; D is perhaps TRBD2 (6 bases). CDR3 size: 16 residues. The germline V gene encodes CDR1 SGHRS and CDR2 YFSETQ. Trimming removed 3 bases at V and 6 bases at J, with 22 bases between. The CDR3 nucleotides read TGCGCCAGCAGCTCCTATAGCGGATTCTCCTCCGTCGAGCAGTACTTC. Translated, it gives CASSSYSGFSSVEQYF.

V gene TRBV30 combines with J gene TRBJ1-3, with D unresolved. Trimming shortened V by 2 bases and J by 4 bases, and 3 bases separated the two germline ends. Germline-derived CDR1 and CDR2 are GTSNPN and SVGIG (reference sequence). The CDR3 runs 11 residues. The CDR3 nucleotides are TGTGCCTGGAGTATAGGAAACACCATATATTTT. Protein: CAWSIGNTIYF. The full variable domain, its missing parts supplied by reference TRBV30 and TRBJ1-3, is SQTIHQWPATLVQPVGSPLSLECTVEGTSNPNLYWYRQAAGRGLQLLFYSVGIGQISSEVPQNLSASRPQDRQFILSSKKLLLSDSGFYLCAWSIGNTIYFGEGSWLTVV.

V gene TRBV30 combines with J gene TRBJ2-2; TRBD2 might be the D (5 bases). The CDR3 is made up of 15 amino acids. CDR1 is GTSNPN and CDR2 is SVGIG in the germline V gene (reference sequence). V was shortened by 8 bases and J by 4 bases, with 20 bases between the two germline ends. This CDR3 is CAQQVGGQVTGELFF. The CDR3 nucleotides read TGTGCCCAGCAAGTCGGAGGTCAAGTCACCGGGGAGCTGTTTTTT.

The rearrangement uses TRBV20-1 and TRBJ2-2, with 8 bases lining up with TRBD2. The CDR3 runs to 16 residues. Per the germline V gene, CDR1 is DFQATT and CDR2 is SNEGSKA (reference sequence). The V gene end was trimmed by 3 bases and the J gene end by 7 bases; junction bases not matched to a gene: 13. The CDR3 spells CSASFGSAGVIGELFF. CDR3 in DNA: TGCAGTGCTAGTTTCGGGTCAGCGGGAGTCATCGGGGAGCTGTTTTTT.

The chain uses TRBV29-1 and TRBJ2-7; D may be TRBD1 (6 bases). The CDR3 is 14 residues long. The V gene's germline CDR1 is SQVTM and CDR2 ANQGSEA. V lost 6 bases to trimming and J lost 5 bases, with 20 bases between them. The CDR3 spells CSVLQGGIFDEQYF. In DNA form, the CDR3 reads TGCAGCGTGCTACAGGGTGGTATTTTCGACGAGCAGTACTTC.

The V gene is TRBV5-4, the J gene TRBJ2-3; D is ambiguous. CDR1 SGHNT and CDR2 YYREEE come from the germline V gene (reference sequence). The CDR3 runs 12 residues. V shed 4 bases and J shed 4 bases, with 7 bases lying between them. The CDR3 DNA is TGTGCCAGCAGCACTCCTGCAGATACGCAGTATTTT. Its protein product is CASSTPADTQYF.

The rearrangement uses TRBV7-9 and TRBJ1-1; tentative D call: TRBD1 (5 bases). Trimming stripped 3 bases from V and 3 bases from J, with 11 bases between. The CDR3 covers 14 residues. Germline lookup yields CDR1 SEHNR and CDR2 FQNEAQ (reference sequence). DNA for the CDR3: TGTGCCAGCAGCTTGCGGGGCAGGGACACTGAAGCTTTCTTT. As protein: CASSLRGRDTEAFF.

The chain has TRBV4-3 and TRBJ1-1, with D tentatively TRBD1 (6 bases). Germline V gives CDR1 LGHNA, CDR2 YSLEER. This CDR3 has 13 amino acids. Deletions cut 4 bases from V and 5 bases from J, with 11 bases between. Here the CDR3 DNA reads TGCGCCAGCAGCCTCGAGAGGGGGACTGAAGCTTTCTTT. It translates to CASSLERGTEAFF.

The chain couples TRBV5-1 to TRBJ1-6; 10 nucleotides match TRBD1. Germline V gene data show CDR1 as SGHRS and CDR2 as YFSETQ. V shed 0 bases, J shed 2 bases, and the junction held 8 bases outside the gene matches. The CDR3 contains 19 residues. As DNA, the CDR3 is TGCGCCAGCAGCTTGGAGGGACAGGGGTTAAGGGCCTATAATTCACCCCTCCACTTT. This gives the protein CASSLEGQGLRAYNSPLHF.

This rearrangement joins TRBV3-1 (or the pseudogene TRBV3-2) to TRBJ2-4; D is uncertain. With 0 bases removed from V and 14 bases from J, the gap between germline ends came to 11 bases. CDR1 is LGHDT, CDR2 YNNKEL, per germline (reference sequence). This CDR3 is 12 amino acids long. This CDR3 is CASSQDPGREYF. CDR3 DNA: TGTGCCAGCAGCCAAGATCCCGGCCGGGAGTACTTC.

This chain links TRBV6-5 with TRBJ1-4, with a tentative D call TRBD1 (6 bases). Germline V gene lookup returns CDR1 MNHEY and CDR2 SVGAGI. This CDR3 has 14 residues. Deletions cut 0 bases from V and 15 bases from J, with 17 bases between. The CDR3 coding sequence is TGTGCCAGCAGTTACTCGAGTCAGGGGATTAGGTTGTTTTTT. This gives the protein CASSYSSQGIRLFF.

The V gene is TRBV12-3 or TRBV12-4, the J gene TRBJ1-2; 9 bases fit TRBD1. The CDR3 is 13 amino acids. Losses at the gene ends were 7 bases for V and 8 bases for J; bases not matched to a gene: 8. CDR3 in amino acids: CASTQTGGGGYTF. CDR3 DNA sequence: TGTGCCAGCACCCAAACAGGGGGCGGCGGCTACACCTTC.

The chain employs TRBV7-9 and TRBJ2-7; D perhaps matches TRBD2 (5 bases). Germline values: CDR1 SEHNR, CDR2 FQNEAQ (reference sequence). The CDR3 covers 14 residues. V was clipped by 3 bases and J by 6 bases, with 15 bases between them. The CDR3 sequence: CASSFGLALIEQYF. DNA of the CDR3: TGTGCCAGCAGCTTCGGGCTAGCACTTATCGAGCAGTACTTC.

This chain links TRBV2 with TRBJ2-7; D possibly corresponds to TRBD2 (5 bases). V lost 5 bases, J lost 5 bases, and 10 bases lay in between. There are 12 residues in the CDR3. CDR1 SNHLY and CDR2 FYNNEI come from the germline V gene. Written as DNA, the CDR3 is TGTGCCAGCAGTAGCCGGGGAGACGAGCAGTACTTC. It encodes CASSSRGDEQYF.

The chain has TRBV6-5 and TRBJ2-7, with TRBD1 as a possible D gene (7 bases). The CDR3 contains 13 residues. Germline values: CDR1 MNHEY, CDR2 SVGAGI. V lost 9 bases and J lost 1, with 13 bases in between. CDR3 bases: TGTGCCAGTTCTCAGGGGGGATCCTACGAGCAGTACTTC. This translates into CASSQGGSYEQYF.